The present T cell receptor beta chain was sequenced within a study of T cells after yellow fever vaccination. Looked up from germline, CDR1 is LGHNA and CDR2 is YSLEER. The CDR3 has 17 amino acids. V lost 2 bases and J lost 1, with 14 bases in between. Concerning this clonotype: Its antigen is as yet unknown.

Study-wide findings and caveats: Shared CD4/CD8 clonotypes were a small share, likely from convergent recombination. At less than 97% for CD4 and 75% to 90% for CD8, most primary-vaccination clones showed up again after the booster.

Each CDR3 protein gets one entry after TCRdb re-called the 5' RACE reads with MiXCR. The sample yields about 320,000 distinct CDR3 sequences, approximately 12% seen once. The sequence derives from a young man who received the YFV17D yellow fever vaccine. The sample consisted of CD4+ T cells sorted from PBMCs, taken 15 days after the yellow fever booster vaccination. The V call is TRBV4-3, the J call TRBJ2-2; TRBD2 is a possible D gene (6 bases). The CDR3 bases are TGCGCCAGCAGCCAAAGATACCGGGACTGGAACACCGGGGAGCTGTTTTTT. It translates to CASSQRYRDWNTGELFF.